Below are 25 T cell receptor beta chains sequenced from a single sample in a study of T cell changes during pregnancy in multiple sclerosis. Assay: immunoSEQ multiplex PCR; the TCRdb copy retains only in-frame clones and omits some. The table has about 50,000 clones, around 94% seen once; the top ten hold more than 0.25%. The specimen was CD4+ T cells from peripheral blood mononuclear cells, collected in the third trimester of pregnancy. These receptors originate from a female donor with multiple sclerosis, enrolled in a pregnancy study.

The chain recombines TRBV4-1 with TRBJ2-5, with D perhaps matching TRBD1 (6 bases). In germline, CDR1 is MGHRA, CDR2 YSYEKL. V gave up 6 bases and J gave up 5 bases, with 16 bases separating them. This CDR3 spans 14 amino acids. The CDR3 loop is CASREQGAGETQYF. CDR3 bases: TGCGCCAGCAGGGAACAGGGAGCTGGGGAGACCCAGTACTTC.

The CDR3 region is CASILAGVENEQYF. The DNA of the CDR3 is TGTGCCAGCATCCTAGCGGGAGTGGAAAACGAGCAGTACTTC. The chain combines TRBV6-6 with TRBJ2-7; 10 bases match TRBD2. The germline CDR1 and CDR2 sequences are MNHNY and SVGAGI (reference sequence). J lost 5 bases, V lost 7 bases, and 8 bases had no gene match. The CDR3 covers 14 residues.

The genes are TRBV11-1 and TRBJ1-2; 8 bases line up with TRBD1. Germline values: CDR1 SGHAT, CDR2 FQDESV (reference sequence). CDR3 length: 15 amino acids. V lost 1 base to trimming and J lost 3 bases; unmatched junction nucleotides: 4. The CDR3 region is CASSLELDRDYGYTF. As DNA, the CDR3 is TGTGCCAGCAGCTTAGAATTGGACAGGGACTATGGCTACACCTTC.

V is TRBV7-9 and J is TRBJ2-7, with 7 nucleotides matching TRBD2. From germline, CDR1 is SEHNR and CDR2 FQNEAQ (reference sequence). Germline trimming cut 1 base from V and 0 bases from J; bases unmatched to any gene: 3. This CDR3 has 15 amino acids. The CDR3 region is CASSLDGGSSYEQYF. The DNA for the CDR3 is TGTGCCAGCAGCTTAGATGGCGGGAGCTCCTACGAGCAGTACTTC.

This rearrangement joins TRBV7-3 to TRBJ2-2; TRBD2 matches at 10 bases. This CDR3 has 16 residues. With V trimmed by 0 bases and J by 3 bases, 1 base remained unmatched. The germline CDR1 and CDR2 sequences are SGHTA and FQGTGA. The CDR3 DNA follows: TGTGCCAGCAGCTTAACCGGGACTAGCGACACCGGGGAGCTGTTTTTT. Translation gives CASSLTGTSDTGELFF.

The chain carries TRBV6-1 and TRBJ2-1, with 8 bases identical to TRBD2. The CDR3 consists of 13 residues. With V trimmed by 9 bases and J by 4 bases, 5 bases remained unmatched. Germline loops: CDR1 MNHNS, CDR2 SASEGT. The CDR3 DNA sequence: TGTGCCAGTTCTACTAGCGGATACAATGAGCAGTTCTTC. Translation: CASSTSGYNEQFF.

The J gene is TRBJ2-1, the V gene TRBV28, with D tentatively TRBD1 (5 bases). CDR1 and CDR2 from the germline V gene are MDHEN and SYDVKM. V was clipped by 5 bases and J by 8 bases, with 10 bases between them. This CDR3 is 12 amino acids long. CDR3 in amino acids: CASSPPGYEQFF. The DNA for the CDR3 is TGTGCCAGCAGTCCCCCAGGGTATGAGCAGTTCTTC.

This chain joins TRBV6-1 and TRBJ1-6; D remains unclear. Germline assignment: CDR1 MNHNS and CDR2 SASEGT. The CDR3 is made up of 13 amino acids. V was cut by 5 bases and J by 7 bases, with 9 bases left in between. DNA of the CDR3: TGTGCCAGCAGTTCGGGTTGGAATTCACCCCTCCACTTT. This translates into CASSSGWNSPLHF.

The chain joins TRBV28 to TRBJ1-2; D perhaps matches TRBD1 (5 bases). CDR3 length: 14 residues. Germline assignment: CDR1 MDHEN and CDR2 SYDVKM. V lost 6 bases and J lost 4, with 15 bases in between. The CDR3 is CASSLKGRLYGYTF. The CDR3 bases are TGTGCCAGCAGCCTCAAGGGGCGGCTCTATGGCTACACCTTC.

The rearrangement uses TRBV9 and TRBJ1-2, with D possibly matching TRBD1 (6 bases). Per the germline V gene, CDR1 is SGDLS and CDR2 is YYNGEE. The germline V and J ends were trimmed by 3 bases and 4 bases, with 19 bases remaining between them. CDR3 size: 16 residues. The CDR3 coding sequence is TGTGCCAGCAGCGGAGAAGCGGGGAGGACAGCCTATGGCTACACCTTC. Translated, it gives CASSGEAGRTAYGYTF.

The rearrangement uses TRBV28 and TRBJ2-1, with 7 bases aligning to TRBD2. Looked up from germline, CDR1 is MDHEN and CDR2 is SYDVKM. V lost 6 bases, J lost 5 bases, and 10 bases stayed unmatched. The CDR3 has 15 amino acids. The CDR3 region is CASRAFRSGNNEQFF. The CDR3 nucleotides read TGTGCCAGCAGGGCCTTTAGGAGCGGGAACAATGAGCAGTTCTTC.

The V gene is TRBV30, the J gene TRBJ2-1; 11 bases are shared with TRBD2. The trim removed 5 bases at V and 3 bases at J, leaving 9 bases unmatched. The CDR3 has 16 residues. Per the germline V gene, CDR1 is GTSNPN and CDR2 is SVGIG (reference sequence). This CDR3 is CAWVPGLADLYNEQFF. As DNA, the CDR3 is TGTGCCTGGGTCCCGGGACTAGCGGACCTCTACAATGAGCAGTTCTTC.

The chain combines TRBV6-5 with TRBJ2-5; 9 nucleotides align to TRBD1. Germline CDR1 and CDR2: MNHEY and SVGAGI. There are 15 residues in the CDR3. V was clipped by 5 bases and J by 5 bases; unmatched bases: 9. The CDR3 loop is CASSLRDRVSETQYF. The CDR3 nucleotides read TGTGCCAGCAGTCTCCGGGACAGGGTTTCGGAGACCCAGTACTTC.

This rearrangement joins TRBV30 to TRBJ1-5, with 7 bases identical to TRBD1. Germline lookup yields CDR1 GTSNPN and CDR2 SVGIG (reference sequence). Germline trimming cut 0 bases from V and 1 base from J; bases unmatched to any gene: 6. The CDR3 is 16 amino acids. This CDR3 reads CAWSVQRGLSNQPQHF. The DNA of the CDR3 is TGTGCCTGGAGTGTACAGAGGGGGCTGAGCAATCAGCCCCAGCATTTT.

This chain connects TRBV28 to TRBJ1-3; no clear D gene. Deletions cut 4 bases from V and 4 bases from J, with 14 bases between. Germline V gene lookup returns CDR1 MDHEN and CDR2 SYDVKM. The CDR3 is made up of 15 amino acids. This chain's CDR3 is CASSSPGVGGNTIYF. The CDR3 DNA follows: TGTGCCAGCAGTTCACCGGGAGTGGGAGGAAACACCATATATTTT.

The rearrangement uses TRBV11-1 and TRBJ2-3; 7 bases fit TRBD2. The V gene's germline CDR1 is SGHAT and CDR2 FQDESV (reference sequence). CDR3 length: 15 residues. The ends lost 4 bases at V and 0 bases at J; junction bases unmatched: 4. The CDR3 is CASSSGTTSTDTQYF. DNA for the CDR3: TGTGCCAGCAGCTCCGGGACTACTAGCACAGATACGCAGTATTTT.

With regard to this clone: Distinct nucleotide sequences in the sample also encode this CDR3. This chain links TRBV15 with TRBJ2-6; TRBD2 matches at 7 bases. Germline V lookup: CDR1 LNHNV, CDR2 YYDKDF (reference sequence). J gave up 2 bases and V 1 base, and 5 bases lay outside the gene matches. The CDR3 runs 17 residues. CDR3 bases: TGTGCCACCAGCAGAGTGGCGGGAGTGGCTGGGGCCAACGTCCTGACTTTC. It yields the protein CATSRVAGVAGANVLTF.

The chain has TRBV6-1 and TRBJ2-3; 8 bases line up with TRBD2. Germline V gives CDR1 MNHNS, CDR2 SASEGT. The CDR3 totals 18 residues. V was clipped by 1 base and J by 7 bases; unmatched bases: 16. DNA of the CDR3: TGTGCCAGCAGTGAAGTCCTGGGGGGGTTAGCGGGGCCTAATACGCAGTATTTT. Its translation is CASSEVLGGLAGPNTQYF.

The CDR3 spells CASSVGPGGQVGVETQYF. The CDR3 region has the DNA TGTGCCAGCAGCGTAGGGCCGGGGGGGCAGGTCGGGGTAGAGACCCAGTACTTC. The chain carries TRBV9 and TRBJ2-5, with TRBD2 matching over 8 bases. Germline V CDR1 and CDR2: SGDLS, YYNGEE. With 0 bases clipped from V and 4 bases from J, the junction kept 14 bases outside the gene matches. This CDR3 has 18 amino acids.

The chain carries TRBV4-3 and TRBJ2-3; TRBD2 is a possible D gene (7 bases). The CDR3 is 16 amino acids. Between the trimmed V and J ends, which lost 0 bases and 3 bases, there was a span of 13 bases. Germline values: CDR1 LGHNA, CDR2 YSLEER. The CDR3 loop reads CASSQDTGGHTDTQYF. The CDR3 nucleotides are TGCGCCAGCAGCCAAGATACGGGGGGCCATACAGATACGCAGTATTTT.

This chain uses TRBV11-3 with TRBJ2-1; D is possibly TRBD1 (5 bases). From germline, CDR1 is SGHNT and CDR2 YENEEA. V shed 3 bases and J shed 0 bases, with 6 bases lying between them. The CDR3 is 14 residues long. Here the CDR3 reads CASSFDSSYNEQFF. The CDR3 DNA is TGTGCCAGCAGCTTCGACAGCTCCTACAATGAGCAGTTCTTC.

The chain is built from TRBV6-5 and TRBJ1-6; 9 bases are shared with TRBD1. The V gene's germline CDR1 is MNHEY and CDR2 SVGAGI. Unmatched junction bases numbered 7, after V lost 6 bases and J lost 7 bases. This CDR3 spans 15 amino acids. CDR3 coding DNA: TGTGCCAGCAGGCCGATGACAGGGGGGAATTCACCCCTCCACTTT. Its translation: CASRPMTGGNSPLHF.

The rearrangement joins TRBV6-1 to TRBJ1-5; the match to TRBD1 covers 11 bases. This CDR3 comprises 15 residues. Trimming cost V 4 bases and J 6 bases; bases outside gene matches: 5. Germline V CDR1 and CDR2: MNHNS, SASEGT. In nucleotides, the CDR3 is TGTGCCAGCAGTGTCGGACAGGGGGCAGGTCAGCCCCAGCATTTT. Encoded protein: CASSVGQGAGQPQHF.

The rearrangement joins TRBV5-6 to TRBJ2-7; D call uncertain. The V gene lost 2 bases and the J gene lost 0 bases, with 12 bases spanning the gap. The CDR3 loop spans 15 amino acids. CDR1 is SGHDT and CDR2 is YYEEEE in the germline V gene. As DNA, the CDR3 is TGTGCCAGCAGCTTCTTGTCCCCTAGCTCCTACGAGCAGTACTTC. Protein product: CASSFLSPSSYEQYF.

The chain joins TRBV28 to TRBJ1-1; weak D call: TRBD1 (6 bases). There are 14 residues in the CDR3. Trimming removed 4 bases from V and 3 bases from J, with 12 bases in between. Germline CDR1 reads MDHEN; CDR2 reads SYDVKM. Written as DNA, the CDR3 is TGTGCCAGCAGTTACGTAGGGGGTGACACTGAAGCTTTCTTT. It is translated as CASSYVGGDTEAFF.